The 26 T cell receptor beta chains given below trace back to one sample, sequenced in a study of T cell responses to AZD1222 COVID-19 vaccine. Sequencing used immunoSEQ multiplex PCR; TCRdb keeps in-frame clones, though not all of them. Of 100,000 or so clones listed, about 85% are singletons. Sequenced material: peripheral blood, taken on day 0 of AZD1222 vaccination. The receptors stem from an adult in good health.

This clone was recorded once. The rearrangement uses TRBV5-6 and TRBJ2-3, with D possibly matching TRBD2 (6 bases). Trimming pared 7 bases from V and 1 base from J, leaving 22 bases between. Germline V gene sequence: CDR1 SGHDT, CDR2 YYEEEE. The CDR3 runs 17 residues. CDR3 region: CASPLGVSGSGTDTQYF. CDR3 coding DNA: TGTGCCAGCCCTCTCGGGGTTAGCGGATCAGGCACAGATACGCAGTATTTT.

The rearrangement joins TRBV13 to TRBJ2-6; no reliable D call. Trimming cost V 1 base and J 1 base, with 8 bases left between them. Germline V CDR1 and CDR2: PRHDT, FYEKMQ (reference sequence). The CDR3 sequence is 16 residues long. CDR3 nucleotides: TGTGCCAGCAGCTTAGATTTCCGTTCTGGGGCCAACGTCCTGACTTTC. Its translation is CASSLDFRSGANVLTF.

This sequence joins TRBV12-3 or TRBV12-4 and TRBJ1-1; D gene ambiguous. The CDR3 runs 12 residues. V was shortened by 6 bases and J by 11 bases, with 16 bases between the two germline ends. The CDR3 nucleotides read TGTGCCAGCAGCCCGAGTCCCGCGGGGGCTTTCTTT. It is translated as CASSPSPAGAFF.

J is TRBJ1-1 and V is TRBV6-5, with 8 positions matching TRBD1. Germline V gene data show CDR1 as MNHEY and CDR2 as SVGAGI. CDR3 length: 15 residues. Trimming cost V 2 bases and J 3 bases; bases outside gene matches: 5. The CDR3 region has the DNA TGTGCCAGCAGTTACGAGACAGGGGCGGACACTGAAGCTTTCTTT. Protein: CASSYETGADTEAFF.

The chain is built from TRBV19 and TRBJ1-2; D is unresolved. The CDR3 extends over 12 amino acids. V shed 6 bases and J shed 7 bases, with 12 bases lying between them. The germline V gene encodes CDR1 LNHDA and CDR2 SQIVND (reference sequence). The CDR3 region has the DNA TGTGCCAGTAGCCAGAGTATGAGTGGCTACACCTTC. Its protein product is CASSQSMSGYTF.

The V and J genes are TRBV18 and TRBJ1-5, with D maybe TRBD1 (5 bases). Germline assignment: CDR1 KGHSH and CDR2 LQKENI. Trimming cost V 3 bases and J 4 bases, with 10 bases left between them. The CDR3 has 14 residues. The chain's CDR3 is CASSPGTDNQPQHF. Written as DNA, the CDR3 is TGTGCCAGCTCACCGGGGACTGATAATCAGCCCCAGCATTTT.

The chain is built from TRBV15 and TRBJ1-5, with D hard to call. The germline CDR1 and CDR2 sequences are LNHNV and YYDKDF (reference sequence). The CDR3 length is 15 residues. Between the trimmed V and J ends, which lost 0 bases and 1 base, there was a span of 7 bases. In nucleotides, the CDR3 is TGTGCCACCAGCAGAGATTTAAGAAGCAATCAGCCCCAGCATTTT. It codes for CATSRDLRSNQPQHF.

V is TRBV6-5 and J is TRBJ1-2, with D possibly matching TRBD1 (6 bases). The CDR3 contains 15 residues. Germline lookup yields CDR1 MNHEY and CDR2 SVGAGI. Trimming removed 7 bases at V and 2 bases at J, with 17 bases between. Here the CDR3 reads CASTETQGRNYGYTF. The CDR3 DNA is TGTGCCAGCACCGAAACACAGGGAAGGAACTATGGCTACACCTTC.

This clone was counted a few times. This sequence joins TRBV19 and TRBJ1-5; TRBD1 might be the D (6 bases). The CDR3 runs 13 residues. The germline V gene has CDR1 LNHDA and CDR2 SQIVND (reference sequence). V shed 7 bases and J shed 3 bases, with 10 bases lying between them. In nucleotides, the CDR3 is TGTGCCAGTAAGGGGGGTTACAATCAGCCCCAGCATTTT. Residues: CASKGGYNQPQHF.

The rearrangement uses TRBV20-1 and TRBJ2-2; D is undetermined. Germline V lookup: CDR1 DFQATT, CDR2 SNEGSKA (reference sequence). The CDR3 length is 11 residues. V was shortened by 6 bases and J by 6 bases, with 8 bases between the two germline ends. CDR3 residues: CSAASPGELFF. In DNA form, the CDR3 reads TGCAGTGCCGCCAGTCCCGGGGAGCTGTTTTTT.

The V gene is TRBV4-1, the J gene TRBJ2-1; D remains unclear. The CDR3 covers 11 residues. V gave up 6 bases and J gave up 4 bases, with 4 bases separating them. Germline V gene sequence: CDR1 MGHRA, CDR2 YSYEKL. CDR3 sequence: CASRGYNEQFF. As DNA, the CDR3 is TGCGCCAGCAGAGGGTACAATGAGCAGTTCTTC.

The V and J genes are TRBV11-2 and TRBJ1-2; 8 bases are shared with TRBD1. The germline CDR1 and CDR2 sequences are SGHAT and FQNNGV. Trimming cost V 5 bases and J 4 bases; bases outside gene matches: 3. The CDR3 sequence is 13 residues long. The CDR3, as DNA: TGTGCCAGCAGCGGACAGGGTACCTATGGCTACACCTTC. Translating gives CASSGQGTYGYTF.

For the CDR3, the DNA is TGTGCCAGCAGCGAACTAACAGGGAACTATGGCTACACCTTC. The encoded protein is CASSELTGNYGYTF. The chain employs TRBV2 and TRBJ1-2; a possible D gene is TRBD1 (6 bases). Trimming shortened V by 6 bases and J by 2 bases, and 13 bases separated the two germline ends. CDR1 SNHLY and CDR2 FYNNEI come from the germline V gene. The CDR3 runs 14 residues.

The rearrangement links TRBV7-3 to TRBJ1-1, with 7 bases matching TRBD1. Looked up from germline, CDR1 is SGHTA and CDR2 is FQGTGA. This CDR3 contains 14 residues. With V trimmed by 4 bases and J by 1 base, 3 bases remained unmatched. The CDR3 here is CASSSGQRNTEAFF. The CDR3 nucleotides read TGTGCCAGCAGCTCGGGACAGAGGAACACTGAAGCTTTCTTT.

Here the CDR3 DNA reads TGTGCCAGCAGTTACCCGGGGGGGAGTAGCGACCCCGAGCAGTACGTC. Amino acid sequence: CASSYPGGSSDPEQYV. The V gene is TRBV6-2 or TRBV6-3, the J gene TRBJ2-7, with 8 bases that match TRBD2. Germline V lookup: CDR1 MNHEY, CDR2 SVGEGT. The CDR3 runs 16 residues. Unmatched junction bases numbered 12, after V lost 2 bases and J lost 6 bases.

This clone is a singleton in its sample. The rearrangement uses TRBV7-8 and TRBJ1-2; D not resolved. Germline assignment: CDR1 SGHVS and CDR2 FQNEAQ. This CDR3 spans 13 amino acids. Trimming shortened V by 2 bases and J by 8 bases, and 12 bases separated the two germline ends. The CDR3 DNA reads TGTGCCAGCAGCTTACCCGGAGACCAAGGCTACACCTTC. This gives the protein CASSLPGDQGYTF.

This clone was counted between two and nine times. The chain recombines TRBV2 with TRBJ2-1; the D is unclear. The CDR3 runs 13 residues. The germline gives CDR1 SNHLY, CDR2 FYNNEI. Trimming shortened V by 6 bases and J by 0 bases, and 6 bases separated the two germline ends. CDR3 sequence reads: CASRRVSYNEQFF. The CDR3, as DNA: TGTGCCAGCAGAAGGGTCTCCTACAATGAGCAGTTCTTC.

This clone has only one observation. V and J are TRBV9 and TRBJ2-2, with D possibly matching TRBD2 (6 bases). CDR1 and CDR2 from the germline V gene are SGDLS and YYNGEE. The CDR3 runs to 16 residues. V dropped 6 bases and J dropped 0 bases, with 15 bases sitting between them. This CDR3 is CASTPGGAPNTGELFF. CDR3 in DNA: TGTGCCAGCACCCCAGGAGGGGCGCCGAACACCGGGGAGCTGTTTTTT.

The CDR3 bases are TGTGCCTGGAGTCCAACCGGACAGGGGCGGATTAATACGCAGTATTTT. Translation gives CAWSPTGQGRINTQYF. The chain has TRBV30 and TRBJ2-3; 9 bases are a match to TRBD1. There are 16 residues in the CDR3. CDR1 is GTSNPN and CDR2 is SVGIG in the germline V gene (reference sequence). The trim removed 2 bases at V and 7 bases at J, leaving 13 bases unmatched.

The chain joins TRBV5-8 to TRBJ2-7, with D perhaps matching TRBD1 (6 bases). CDR3 length: 14 residues. The V gene lost 4 bases and the J gene lost 4 bases, with 15 bases spanning the gap. CDR1 is SGHTS and CDR2 is YDEGEE in the germline V gene. DNA for the CDR3: TGTGCCAGCAGCGGAAGACAGGAGTTTTACGAGCAGTACGTC. Its protein product is CASSGRQEFYEQYV.

This chain joins TRBV24-1 and TRBJ2-1; 12 positions match TRBD2. The germline CDR1 and CDR2 sequences are KGHDR and SFDVKD. This CDR3 is 18 amino acids long. With 4 bases clipped from V and 10 bases from J, the junction kept 16 bases outside the gene matches. The CDR3 loop is CATSDPGLAGMSLGEQFF. CDR3 coding DNA: TGTGCCACCAGTGACCCCGGACTAGCGGGAATGTCTCTCGGGGAGCAGTTCTTC.

The chain recombines TRBV5-1 with TRBJ2-3; TRBD2 matches 15 bases. J lost 4 bases, V lost 3 bases, and 6 bases had no gene match. CDR3 length equals 17 residues. The germline CDR1 and CDR2 sequences are SGHRS and YFSETQ. The CDR3 loop reads CASSYRTSGGAADTQYF. Written as DNA, the CDR3 is TGCGCCAGCAGCTACAGGACTAGCGGGGGGGCTGCAGATACGCAGTATTTT.

The genes are TRBV10-3 and TRBJ1-1; D may be TRBD1 (6 bases). Trimming took off 3 bases at V and 11 bases at J, with 10 bases between the two ends. Looked up from germline, CDR1 is ENHRY and CDR2 is SYGVKD. This CDR3 has 11 amino acids. The CDR3 sequence: CAISETGTAFF. The CDR3 bases are TGTGCCATCAGTGAAACAGGGACGGCTTTCTTT.

The chain joins TRBV13 to TRBJ2-7; TRBD1 matches at 10 bases. The CDR3 covers 18 residues. V gave up 5 bases and J gave up 0 bases; unmatched junction bases: 13. Germline V gene sequence: CDR1 PRHDT, CDR2 FYEKMQ (reference sequence). This CDR3 is CASSPPKGGDRGSYEQYF. Here the CDR3 DNA reads TGTGCCAGCAGCCCCCCGAAGGGAGGGGACAGGGGCTCCTACGAGCAGTACTTC.

V is TRBV11-3 and J is TRBJ1-2; unclear D gene. The V gene lost 1 base and the J gene lost 1 base, with 10 bases spanning the gap. Germline V gives CDR1 SGHNT, CDR2 YENEEA. CDR3 length: 15 amino acids. CDR3 sequence: CASSLVGGFNYGYTF. The CDR3 DNA reads as TGTGCCAGCAGCTTAGTAGGAGGGTTTAACTATGGCTACACCTTC.

This rearrangement joins TRBV18 to TRBJ2-7, with a tentative D call TRBD1 (5 bases). V was pared by 3 bases and J by 6 bases, with 12 bases between. CDR3 length: 13 amino acids. Germline V gene lookup returns CDR1 KGHSH and CDR2 LQKENI. The CDR3, as DNA: TGTGCCAGCTCACCGCCCCAGGGCCCCGAGCAGTACGTC. This translates into CASSPPQGPEQYV.